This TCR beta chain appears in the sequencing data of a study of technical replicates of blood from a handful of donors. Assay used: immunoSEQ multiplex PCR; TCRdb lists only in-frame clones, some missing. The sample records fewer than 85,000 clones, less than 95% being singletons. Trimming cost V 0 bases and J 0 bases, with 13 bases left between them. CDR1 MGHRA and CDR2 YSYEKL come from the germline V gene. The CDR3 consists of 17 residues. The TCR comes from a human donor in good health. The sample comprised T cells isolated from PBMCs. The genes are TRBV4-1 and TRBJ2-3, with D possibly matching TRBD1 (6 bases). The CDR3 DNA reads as TGCGCCAGCAGCCAAGATCAGGGGACCTCTAGCACAGATACGCAGTATTTT. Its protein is CASSQDQGTSSTDTQYF.